This T cell receptor (beta chain) was sequenced in a study of monozygotic twins with inflammatory bowel disease. Germline assignment: CDR1 MGHRA and CDR2 YSYEKL. The CDR3 totals 14 residues. TCRdb re-called the 5' RACE reads, yielding one record per CDR3 amino acid sequence without DNA. The sample data list tens of thousands of distinct CDR3 sequences. This receptor was identified in a human donor with ulcerative colitis or Crohn's disease, or a healthy co-twin of an affected twin (not recorded which). V and J are TRBV4-1 and TRBJ2-1. The sequencing input was blood. The CDR3 is CASSQEAPYNEQFF.